These 5 T cell receptor beta chains were all obtained from the same sample, sequenced in a study of shared clonotypes between healthy human individuals. Sequencing was performed with immunoSEQ multiplex PCR; in TCRdb, only in-frame clones are kept and a portion is missing. The sample includes about 2.2 million clones, 90% to 95% seen only once; the top ten take over 1.5%. Terminally differentiated effector memory CD45RA+ cells were excluded from the naive CD8 cells, which were CD45RO-negative and positively selected for CCR7. Specimen: naive CD8+ T cells from PBMCs. The receptors were gathered from a man aged 18 to 30 in good health. Some clones in this sample may be carry-over from other donors' samples.

In the case of this clone: Other DNA sequences within the sample encode an identical CDR3. The chain employs TRBV19 and TRBJ1-1; D call uncertain. The CDR3 covers 15 residues. CDR1 LNHDA and CDR2 SQIVND come from the germline V gene (reference sequence). Between the trimmed V and J ends, which lost 3 bases and 0 bases, there was a span of 11 bases. The CDR3: CASSIGRRMNTEAFF. CDR3 nucleotides: TGTGCCAGTAGTATTGGTCGGAGAATGAACACTGAAGCTTTCTTT.

This sequence joins TRBV4-2 and TRBJ2-5; 8 bases fit TRBD1. Unmatched junction bases numbered 8, after V lost 3 bases and J lost 5 bases. Germline values: CDR1 LGHNA, CDR2 YNFKEQ. The CDR3 length is 15 residues. The CDR3 sequence: CASSQEDRERETQYF. The CDR3, as DNA: TGTGCCAGCAGCCAGGAGGACAGGGAGAGGGAGACCCAGTACTTC.

The V gene is TRBV10-3, the J gene TRBJ2-7, with 12 bases aligning to TRBD2. V gave up 5 bases and J gave up 0 bases; unmatched junction bases: 2. The germline V gene has CDR1 ENHRY and CDR2 SYGVKD. The CDR3 runs to 15 residues. Here the CDR3 reads CAISLTSGSSYEQYF. The CDR3 DNA is TGTGCCATCAGTCTGACTAGCGGGAGCTCCTACGAGCAGTACTTC.

This clone showed up just once. This chain uses TRBV10-3 with TRBJ2-5, with 13 bases matching TRBD2. Per germline, CDR1 ENHRY and CDR2 SYGVKD. The ends lost 3 bases at V and 1 base at J; junction bases unmatched: 5. This CDR3 is built from 17 residues. Written as DNA, the CDR3 is TGTGCCATCAGTGATTGGACTAGCGGGAGAGCCCAAGAGACCCAGTACTTC. It yields the protein CAISDWTSGRAQETQYF.

The chain carries TRBV5-1 and TRBJ2-7; D might be TRBD1 or TRBD2, each matching 5 bases. Trimming took off 4 bases at V and 5 bases at J, with 19 bases between the two ends. This CDR3 region has 15 residues. CDR1 and CDR2 (germline): SGHRS, YFSETQ. The CDR3 region is CASSVRDGRLDEQYF. The CDR3 bases are TGCGCCAGCAGCGTAAGGGACGGCCGCTTAGACGAGCAGTACTTC.